The 22 T cell receptor beta chains presented below share a single source sample, sequenced in a study of T cells in localized non-small cell lung cancer. Only in-frame clones appear in the TCRdb table, and some are missing; sequencing was by immunoSEQ multiplex PCR. The table lists tens of thousands of clones, around 86% of them singletons, with roughly 2.5% in the top ten. Sequences were derived from PBMCs, sampled before any cancer treatment. The receptors shown here come from a man aged 40 to 70 with stage II lung adenocarcinoma.

In its sample, this clone was seen once. The chain has TRBV6-1 and TRBJ1-5; 9 nucleotides line up with TRBD1. Trimming took 4 bases from V and 1 from J; bases not matched to a gene: 8. Per the germline V gene, CDR1 is MNHNS and CDR2 is SASEGT. The CDR3 totals 17 residues. The CDR3 loop reads CASSGMDRGGSNQPQHF. DNA of the CDR3: TGTGCCAGCAGTGGGATGGACAGGGGTGGAAGCAATCAGCCCCAGCATTTT.

As DNA, the CDR3 is TGTGCCAGCAGCTTAGGCCGGACAGGGCGAAGTCCCGATTTGAACACTGAAGCTTTCTTT. Protein product: CASSLGRTGRSPDLNTEAFF. The chain combines TRBV7-6 with TRBJ1-1; 8 bases are shared with TRBD1. CDR1 and CDR2 from the germline V gene are SGHVS and FNYEAQ. The CDR3 spans 20 residues. The trim removed 1 base at V and 0 bases at J, leaving 16 bases unmatched.

This sequence joins TRBV2 and TRBJ2-4, with a possible D match to TRBD1 (5 bases). Trimming removed 3 bases at V and 2 bases at J, with 11 bases between. Germline V lookup: CDR1 SNHLY, CDR2 FYNNEI. This CDR3 has 15 residues. CDR3 nucleotides: TGTGCCAGCAGTGAGACAGAGGTAACCAAAAACATTCAGTACTTC. As protein: CASSETEVTKNIQYF.

The chain's CDR3 is CASSLEEGYNEQFF. CDR3 nucleotide sequence: TGTGCCAGCAGCTTGGAGGAGGGTTACAATGAGCAGTTCTTC. The V call is TRBV5-6, the J call TRBJ2-1; D is perhaps TRBD2 (6 bases). The CDR3 length is 14 residues. Germline lookup yields CDR1 SGHDT and CDR2 YYEEEE. V was shortened by 0 bases and J by 4 bases, with 8 bases between the two germline ends.

The chain couples TRBV19 to TRBJ1-3; no definite D call. From germline, CDR1 is LNHDA and CDR2 SQIVND (reference sequence). This CDR3 contains 18 residues. Trimming shortened V by 0 bases and J by 3 bases, and 18 bases separated the two germline ends. CDR3 bases: TGTGCCAGTAGTATAGATACCGCAGCCGCGGGAAGTGGAAACACCATATATTTT. As protein: CASSIDTAAAGSGNTIYF.

The chain is built from TRBV29-1 and TRBJ2-1, with D unclear. The length of the CDR3 is 11 residues. The V gene's germline CDR1 is SQVTM and CDR2 ANQGSEA. Trimming took 7 bases from V and 9 from J, leaving 13 bases between them. The DNA of the CDR3 is TGCAGCGCCGAGAAGAAGGTTGAGCAGTTCTTC. As protein: CSAEKKVEQFF.

V is TRBV27 and J is TRBJ1-6; 9 bases agree with TRBD1. CDR1 is MNHEY, CDR2 SMNVEV, per germline (reference sequence). This CDR3 is 14 amino acids long. Trimming cost V 4 bases and J 10 bases; bases outside gene matches: 5. The CDR3 DNA reads as TGTGCCAGCAGTTCCACAGGGGGCATGTCACCCCTCCACTTT. It codes for CASSSTGGMSPLHF.

J is TRBJ2-7 and V is TRBV14; TRBD2 might be the D (5 bases). CDR1 and CDR2 (germline): SGHDN, FVKESK. The CDR3 is made up of 14 amino acids. Deletions cut 6 bases from V and 0 bases from J, with 12 bases between. The CDR3 DNA follows: TGTGCCAGCAGAACTAGTCAGGACTCCTACGAGCAGTACGTC. The encoded protein is CASRTSQDSYEQYV.

The rearrangement joins TRBV6-1 to TRBJ2-1; 11 nucleotides agree with TRBD1. CDR1 MNHNS and CDR2 SASEGT come from the germline V gene. V trimming: 0 bases; J trimming: 7 bases; junction bases outside the gene matches: 2. The CDR3 covers 15 residues. CDR3 region: CASSEARDRGNEQFF. For the CDR3, the DNA is TGTGCCAGCAGTGAAGCGCGGGACAGGGGGAATGAGCAGTTCTTC.

The chain recombines TRBV2 with TRBJ2-5; the match to TRBD1 covers 7 bases. The germline V gene has CDR1 SNHLY and CDR2 FYNNEI. The V and J ends lost 3 bases and 2 bases, in that order; junction bases with no gene match: 3. The CDR3 sequence is 14 residues long. CDR3 in amino acids: CASSDPGQQETQYF. CDR3 DNA sequence: TGTGCCAGCAGTGATCCGGGACAGCAAGAGACCCAGTACTTC.

V is TRBV15 and J is TRBJ1-1; D might be TRBD1 (5 bases). V lost 0 bases and J lost 3, with 11 bases in between. This CDR3 region has 15 residues. Per the germline V gene, CDR1 is LNHNV and CDR2 is YYDKDF (reference sequence). The CDR3 is CATSRDRGTDTEAFF. CDR3 bases: TGTGCCACCAGCAGAGATAGGGGTACGGACACTGAAGCTTTCTTT. The full variable domain, completed using reference TRBV15 and TRBJ1-1, is DAMVIQNPRYQVTQFGKPVTLSCSQTLNHNVMYWYQQKSSQAPKLLFHYYDKDFNNEADTPDNFQSRRPNTSFCFLDIRSPGLGDTAMYLCATSRDRGTDTEAFFGQGTRLTVV.

A word on this clone: One junction end does not reproduce the germline sequence, and a read error may be involved. This sample includes further DNA sequences coding for the same CDR3. The chain joins TRBV7-8 to TRBJ1-6; D is possibly TRBD1 (5 bases). CDR3 size: 15 residues. Germline V lookup: CDR1 SGHVS, CDR2 FQNEAQ. The DNA for the CDR3 is TGTGCCAGCAGCGCCTGGGACGGAAAAAATTCGCCCCTCCACTTT. Translating it yields CASSAWDGKNSPLHF.

This chain joins TRBV5-1 and TRBJ2-1, with TRBD1 matching over 7 bases. The CDR3 spans 14 residues. Trimming removed 4 bases from V and 4 bases from J; junction bases left unmatched: 5. Germline loops: CDR1 SGHRS, CDR2 YFSETQ. CDR3 in amino acids: CASSIRQGYNEQFF. The CDR3 bases are TGCGCCAGCAGCATCAGACAGGGTTACAATGAGCAGTTCTTC.

The chain has TRBV2 and TRBJ1-2; D unresolved. Deletions cut 5 bases from V and 2 bases from J, with 6 bases between. From germline, CDR1 is SNHLY and CDR2 FYNNEI. The CDR3 runs 12 residues. The CDR3 region is CASSQRNYGYTF. CDR3 nucleotide sequence: TGTGCCAGCAGTCAAAGAAACTATGGCTACACCTTC.

V gene TRBV30 combines with J gene TRBJ2-2; 7 nucleotides agree with TRBD1. The CDR3 is 16 residues long. J gave up 1 base and V 4 bases, and 9 bases lay outside the gene matches. CDR1 and CDR2 (germline): GTSNPN, SVGIG (reference sequence). CDR3 region: CAWIPLGTVNTGELFF. In DNA form, the CDR3 reads TGTGCCTGGATTCCTCTCGGGACAGTGAACACCGGGGAGCTGTTTTTT.

This clone was seen a few times. Other DNA sequences in this sample translate to the same CDR3. This rearrangement joins TRBV6-5 to TRBJ1-5; 7 bases map to TRBD1. Per the germline V gene, CDR1 is MNHEY and CDR2 is SVGAGI. The CDR3 length is 15 residues. The J segment lost 0 bases and the V segment lost 6 bases, leaving 5 bases of the junction unmatched. The CDR3 is CASSQDRPSNQPQHF. In DNA form, the CDR3 reads TGTGCCAGCAGCCAGGACAGGCCTAGCAATCAGCCCCAGCATTTT.

The rearrangement uses TRBV6-1 and TRBJ1-5; 7 nucleotides align to TRBD1. The trim removed 4 bases at V and 0 bases at J, leaving 6 bases unmatched. The CDR3 has 16 residues. From germline, CDR1 is MNHNS and CDR2 SASEGT. CDR3 region: CASSAGTAFSNQPQHF. For the CDR3, the DNA is TGTGCCAGCAGTGCTGGGACAGCCTTTAGCAATCAGCCCCAGCATTTT.

This clone occurred a few times. The chain joins TRBV7-6 to TRBJ1-3, with 7 bases lining up with TRBD1. The germline V gene encodes CDR1 SGHVS and CDR2 FNYEAQ. V shed 3 bases and J 2 bases; nucleotides not matched to a gene: 10. The CDR3 loop spans 17 amino acids. The CDR3 sequence is CASSFTGVGGPGNTIYF. Here the CDR3 DNA reads TGTGCCAGCAGCTTCACAGGGGTTGGGGGACCTGGAAACACCATATATTTT.

The J gene is TRBJ2-3, the V gene TRBV29-1; 10 bases agree with TRBD1. The germline V gene encodes CDR1 SQVTM and CDR2 ANQGSEA. J was trimmed by 7 bases and V by 6 bases; bases with no gene match: 13. There are 15 residues in the CDR3. As DNA, the CDR3 is TGCAGCGTGGATATTAGGGACAGGGGCTGGAATACGCAGTATTTT. Amino acids: CSVDIRDRGWNTQYF.

This sequence joins TRBV28 and TRBJ1-5, with 10 bases matching TRBD1. Germline loops: CDR1 MDHEN, CDR2 SYDVKM. CDR3 length equals 14 residues. V shed 4 bases, J shed 6 bases, and the junction held 3 bases outside the gene matches. CDR3 nucleotides: TGTGCCAGCAGTTCGGGGGACAGGGGTCAGCCCCAGCATTTT. Encoded protein: CASSSGDRGQPQHF.

The V and J genes are TRBV5-1 and TRBJ1-1, with 10 bases matching TRBD1. The ends lost 0 bases at V and 1 base at J; junction bases unmatched: 6. The CDR3 spans 17 residues. Germline CDR1 and CDR2: SGHRS and YFSETQ. In DNA form, the CDR3 reads TGCGCCAGCAGCTTGGATGGGACAGGGGCTCCGAACACTGAAGCTTTCTTT. Its translation: CASSLDGTGAPNTEAFF.

This clone is a singleton in its sample. This sequence joins TRBV25-1 and TRBJ2-4, with D possibly TRBD2 on 5 matching bases. The V gene lost 2 bases and the J gene lost 6 bases, with 14 bases spanning the gap. Germline CDR1 is MGHDK and CDR2 is SYGVNS. This CDR3 spans 15 amino acids. In DNA form, the CDR3 reads TGTGCCAGCAGTGAAGTAGGGCTAGGGAGAAACATTCAGTACTTC. Encoded protein: CASSEVGLGRNIQYF.